The 19 T cell receptor beta chains in this list originate from one sample, sequenced in a study of T cell changes during pregnancy in multiple sclerosis. TCRdb's copy holds only in-frame clones and misses some; the assay was immunoSEQ multiplex PCR. The table has fewer than 50,000 clones, 90% to 95% seen once. Sequenced here: CD8+ T cells from peripheral blood mononuclear cells, sampled in the first trimester of pregnancy. The receptors shown here come from a female donor with multiple sclerosis, enrolled in a pregnancy study.

Only one count was recorded for this clone. CDR3 region: CASKGTHPYEQYF. For the CDR3, the DNA is TGTGCCAGCAAAGGGACACATCCCTACGAGCAGTACTTC. The chain links TRBV19 to TRBJ2-7, with a tentative D call TRBD1 (6 bases). CDR1 and CDR2 from the germline V gene are LNHDA and SQIVND (reference sequence). Trimming stripped 9 bases from V and 2 bases from J, with 14 bases between. This CDR3 contains 13 residues.

CDR3 sequence: CASSRRDRGYNEQFF. CDR3 nucleotide sequence: TGTGCCAGCAGCCGCCGGGACAGGGGCTACAATGAGCAGTTCTTC. The chain links TRBV2 to TRBJ2-1; 10 nucleotides line up with TRBD1. Per the germline V gene, CDR1 is SNHLY and CDR2 is FYNNEI. V shed 6 bases and J 3 bases; nucleotides not matched to a gene: 5. The CDR3 has 15 amino acids.

V is TRBV28 and J is TRBJ2-1; D unclear. CDR3 length equals 14 residues. Trimming cost V 6 bases and J 0 bases, with 9 bases left between them. Germline CDR1 MDHEN, CDR2 SYDVKM. Written as DNA, the CDR3 is TGTGCCAGCAGCTATGCCGGCTCCTACAATGAGCAGTTCTTC. Translated, it gives CASSYAGSYNEQFF.

This sequence joins TRBV13 and TRBJ1-1; D unresolved. The germline V and J ends were trimmed by 3 bases and 4 bases, with 6 bases remaining between them. CDR1 PRHDT and CDR2 FYEKMQ come from the germline V gene (reference sequence). The CDR3 loop spans 12 amino acids. The CDR3 bases are TGTGCCAGCAGCTTTGGCGGCACTGAAGCTTTCTTT. This codes for CASSFGGTEAFF.

The rearrangement joins TRBV7-6 to TRBJ1-1, with D uncertain. The ends were cut back, 0 bases at V and 8 bases at J, with 13 bases in the middle. Germline loops: CDR1 SGHVS, CDR2 FNYEAQ. CDR3 size: 14 residues. The CDR3 region is CASSLAWPPGEAFF. The CDR3 bases are TGTGCCAGCAGCTTAGCCTGGCCACCCGGGGAAGCTTTCTTT.

The chain couples TRBV9 to TRBJ2-7, with TRBD1 matching 8 bases. Per the germline V gene, CDR1 is SGDLS and CDR2 is YYNGEE. V shed 5 bases, J shed 5 bases, and the junction held 9 bases outside the gene matches. The CDR3 totals 14 residues. CDR3 sequence reads: CASSSGTGDDEQYF. Written as DNA, the CDR3 is TGTGCCAGCAGTTCCGGGACAGGAGACGACGAGCAGTACTTC.

The chain joins TRBV27 to TRBJ2-7; 7 nucleotides agree with TRBD1. Germline lookup yields CDR1 MNHEY and CDR2 SMNVEV (reference sequence). V shed 6 bases and J 4 bases; nucleotides not matched to a gene: 6. The length of the CDR3 is 13 residues. The CDR3 nucleotides read TGTGCCAGCAGCCGGGACAGAAAGTACGAGCAGTACTTC. Its translation: CASSRDRKYEQYF.

V gene TRBV15 combines with J gene TRBJ2-1; TRBD2 aligns across 10 bases. This CDR3 has 18 amino acids. The germline V gene has CDR1 LNHNV and CDR2 YYDKDF (reference sequence). V lost 0 bases to trimming and J lost 10 bases; unmatched junction nucleotides: 15. DNA of the CDR3: TGTGCCACCAGCAGAGATCGAGATAGCGGGAGGCCGCCCGGAGAGCAGTTCTTC. It specifies CATSRDRDSGRPPGEQFF. Together with reference TRBV15 and TRBJ2-1, the CDR3 gives the full variable domain: DAMVIQNPRYQVTQFGKPVTLSCSQTLNHNVMYWYQQKSSQAPKLLFHYYDKDFNNEADTPDNFQSRRPNTSFCFLDIRSPGLGDTAMYLCATSRDRDSGRPPGEQFFGPGTRLTVL.

The V call is TRBV28, the J call TRBJ1-1; 7 bases line up with TRBD1. The germline CDR1 and CDR2 sequences are MDHEN and SYDVKM. With V trimmed by 2 bases and J by 2 bases, 11 bases remained unmatched. The CDR3 sequence is 17 residues long. This chain's CDR3 is CASSLQTETGLNTEAFF. DNA of the CDR3: TGTGCCAGCAGTTTACAAACCGAGACAGGGCTTAACACTGAAGCTTTCTTT.

V is TRBV29-1 and J is TRBJ2-2; no reliable D call. Between the trimmed V and J ends, which lost 3 bases and 1 base, there was a span of 6 bases. The CDR3 covers 13 residues. Germline V gives CDR1 SQVTM, CDR2 ANQGSEA. The chain's CDR3 is CSVDSGNTGELFF. The CDR3 coding sequence is TGCAGCGTTGACTCGGGGAACACCGGGGAGCTGTTTTTT.

This chain uses TRBV6-6 with TRBJ2-2, with D possibly matching TRBD1 (6 bases). Between the trimmed V and J ends, which lost 10 bases and 3 bases, there was a span of 15 bases. Germline V gene lookup returns CDR1 MNHNY and CDR2 SVGAGI (reference sequence). CDR3 size: 14 residues. The CDR3 loop is CATDRGRYTGELFF. CDR3 coding DNA: TGTGCCACGGACAGAGGTCGTTACACCGGGGAGCTGTTTTTT.

This clone has more than one count but fewer than ten. This chain uses TRBV5-1 with TRBJ1-1; D is undetermined. This CDR3 contains 15 residues. In germline, CDR1 is SGHRS, CDR2 YFSETQ. Trimming took off 4 bases at V and 3 bases at J, with 16 bases between the two ends. CDR3 DNA: TGCGCCAGCAGCCCTACGGTGCGGGAGGACACTGAAGCTTTCTTT. Its translation: CASSPTVREDTEAFF.

Here the CDR3 reads CAISDQPGGSYEQYF. CDR3 DNA: TGTGCCATCAGTGATCAACCGGGGGGCTCCTACGAGCAGTACTTC. The chain combines TRBV10-3 with TRBJ2-7, with 7 bases matching TRBD2. The J segment lost 0 bases and the V segment lost 3 bases, leaving 5 bases of the junction unmatched. Per the germline V gene, CDR1 is ENHRY and CDR2 is SYGVKD. The CDR3 has 15 residues.

The gene calls are TRBV9 and TRBJ1-1; TRBD1 agrees at 7 bases. After removal of 2 bases from V and 6 bases from J, the junction contained 4 bases not matched to a gene. Per germline, CDR1 SGDLS and CDR2 YYNGEE. CDR3 length: 13 residues. The CDR3 spells CASSVGGQSEAFF. CDR3 DNA: TGTGCCAGCAGCGTGGGGGGACAGTCTGAAGCTTTCTTT.

This chain connects TRBV4-1 to TRBJ1-1; possible D gene TRBD1, 6 bases. V was pared by 4 bases and J by 0 bases, with 12 bases between. The CDR3 totals 15 residues. Germline V gene lookup returns CDR1 MGHRA and CDR2 YSYEKL. CDR3 residues: CASSPWGQLNTEAFF. Here the CDR3 DNA reads TGCGCCAGCAGCCCGTGGGGGCAGTTGAACACTGAAGCTTTCTTT.

The chain combines TRBV9 with TRBJ1-2, with 8 bases matching TRBD1. The CDR3 is 13 residues long. The junction had 4 bases not matched to a gene; V was cut back by 5 bases and J by 4 bases. Germline V gene data show CDR1 as SGDLS and CDR2 as YYNGEE. For the CDR3, the DNA is TGTGCCAGCAGTGGGACAGGCCCCTATGGCTACACCTTC. Translating it yields CASSGTGPYGYTF.

The chain links TRBV5-1 to TRBJ2-2; 7 bases fit TRBD2. The length of the CDR3 is 17 residues. V dropped 1 base and J dropped 4; count of bases not matched to a gene: 10. In germline, CDR1 is SGHRS, CDR2 YFSETQ. The CDR3 spells CASSLYQRDHFTGELFF. The CDR3 coding sequence is TGCGCCAGCAGCTTGTACCAGCGGGATCATTTCACCGGGGAGCTGTTTTTT.

This chain connects TRBV5-1 to TRBJ2-2; tentatively, D is TRBD2 (6 bases). The V end was cut by 5 bases, the J end by 3 bases, with 23 bases between. The V gene's germline CDR1 is SGHRS and CDR2 YFSETQ. This CDR3 is 18 amino acids long. The CDR3 loop is CASRDPSVAGLDTGELFF. CDR3 bases: TGCGCCAGCAGGGATCCCTCGGTGGCGGGGTTGGACACCGGGGAGCTGTTTTTT.

This clone appeared a few times. The rearrangement uses TRBV14 and TRBJ1-4, with a possible D match to TRBD1 (5 bases). The CDR3 runs 13 residues. From germline, CDR1 is SGHDN and CDR2 FVKESK. V was clipped by 3 bases and J by 6 bases, with 8 bases between them. DNA for the CDR3: TGTGCCAGCAGCCACGTACAGGATGAAAAACTGTTTTTT. Protein product: CASSHVQDEKLFF.